This is a list of T cell receptor beta chains from one sample in a study of cytomegalovirus exposure and HLA in healthy donors. TCRdb's table, derived via immunoSEQ multiplex PCR, lists solely in-frame clones and lacks some. This sample has about 160,000 clones, with less than 90% found just once. The specimen was PBMCs. The source is a woman aged 25 to 39 in good health and CMV-seronegative. Each CDR3 is given with its conserved first and last residue. The D gene is left open where the match is weak.

V	J	length	D	CDR3
TRBV6-5	TRBJ2-2	15	.	CASSYSLGKTGELFF
TRBV5-6	TRBJ2-2	16	TRBD2	CASSLGLAGGPGELFF
TRBV28	TRBJ1-5	12	.	CASSLWGQPQHF
TRBV2	TRBJ2-7	12	.	CASNNGHYEQYF
TRBV25-1	TRBJ1-5	14	.	CASSEGAEVWPQHF
TRBV28	TRBJ1-3	14	.	CASISGGAGNTIYF
TRBV5-4	TRBJ1-1	14	.	CASSPGTVNTEAFF
TRBV4-2	TRBJ2-7	14	TRBD2	CASSFGTMSYEQYF
TRBV5-1	TRBJ2-7	15	TRBD2	CASSPSTSAYYEQYF
TRBV7-9	TRBJ2-1	12	TRBD2	CASTEGGEMWFF
TRBV30	TRBJ2-1	17	.	CAWSVGVGGTSYNEQFF
TRBV4-3	TRBJ2-6	16	.	CASSHTTGSGANVLTF
TRBV10-3	TRBJ1-1	12	.	CAISETMGEAFF
TRBV5-6	TRBJ1-1	16	.	CASSSKLGRENTEAFF
TRBV18	TRBJ2-5	16	.	CASSPVVSGRMPTQYF
TRBV7-8	TRBJ2-7	18	.	CASSLTSTVGAKTYEQYF
TRBV2	TRBJ1-2	14	.	CASSEAGPYYGYTF
TRBV5-5	TRBJ1-1	13	TRBD1	CASSQAGGTEAFF
TRBV13	TRBJ1-1	12	.	CASLQGNTEAFF
TRBV5-4	TRBJ2-7	17	TRBD2	CASSPGTSGFSSYEQYF
TRBV7-8	TRBJ2-1	18	TRBD2	CASSFRPAGGNSYNEQFF
TRBV7-3	TRBJ1-4	21	TRBD1	CASSLKKPSRGRFATNEKLFF
TRBV29-1	TRBJ2-1	14	.	CSVDNRDPYNEQFF
TRBV9	TRBJ2-5	15	.	CASSVGPSFLETQYF
TRBV19	TRBJ1-3	17	.	CASSIRTPRYSGNTIYF
TRBV6-1	TRBJ1-2	15	TRBD1	CASRRTGGDNYGYTF
TRBV6-1	TRBJ2-5	11	.	CASSESQTQYF
TRBV11-2	TRBJ2-7	17	.	CASSLGRLRGSSYEQYF
TRBV29-1	TRBJ2-7	12	TRBD1	CSATGYGYEQYF
TRBV5-5	TRBJ1-5	15	.	CASSFFPGSNQPQHF
TRBV30	TRBJ2-2	12	.	CAWRGNTGELFF
TRBV5-1	TRBJ1-1	15	.	CASSLDSALNTEAFF
TRBV9	TRBJ2-6	16	TRBD1	CASSVGQVFGANVLTF
TRBV19	TRBJ2-7	12	.	CASSIPGDEQYF
TRBV10-3	TRBJ1-3	16	TRBD1	CAISEDRGSYGNTIYF
TRBV6-5	TRBJ2-7	15	TRBD2	CASSYSRTSGGEQYF
TRBV6-5	TRBJ1-2	12	.	CASSYGGYGYTF
TRBV27	TRBJ1-1	13	.	CASSLVRNTEAFF
TRBV11-2	TRBJ2-2	14	TRBD2	CASSLSGSTGELFF
TRBV4-3	TRBJ1-3	16	.	CASSQSDRYSGNTIYF